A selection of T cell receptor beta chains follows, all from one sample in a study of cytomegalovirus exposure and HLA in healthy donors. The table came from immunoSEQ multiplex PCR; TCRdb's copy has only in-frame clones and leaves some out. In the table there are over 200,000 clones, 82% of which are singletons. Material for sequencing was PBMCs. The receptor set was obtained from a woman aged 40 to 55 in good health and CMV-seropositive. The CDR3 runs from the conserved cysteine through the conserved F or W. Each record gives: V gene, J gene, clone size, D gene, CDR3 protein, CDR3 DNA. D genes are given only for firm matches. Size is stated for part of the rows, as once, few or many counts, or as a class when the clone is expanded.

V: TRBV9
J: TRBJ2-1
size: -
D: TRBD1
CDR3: CASSGGDRGREQFF
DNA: TGTGCCAGCAGCGGGGGGGACAGGGGCAGGGAGCAGTTCTTC

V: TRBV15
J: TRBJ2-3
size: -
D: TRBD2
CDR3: CATSSARLAGGRTDTQYF
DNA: TGTGCCACCAGCAGCGCTAGACTAGCGGGAGGGCGGACAGATACGCAGTATTTT

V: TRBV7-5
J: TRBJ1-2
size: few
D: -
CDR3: CVRSLVPGGGFDNYGYTF
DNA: TGTGTCAGAAGCTTAGTCCCCGGAGGAGGGTTTGATAACTATGGCTACACCTTC

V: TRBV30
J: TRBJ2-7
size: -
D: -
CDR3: CAWSVLAGDSYEQYF
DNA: TGTGCCTGGAGTGTACTTGCAGGGGACTCCTACGAGCAGTACTTC

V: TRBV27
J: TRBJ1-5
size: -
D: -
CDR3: CASSRNQPQHF
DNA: TGTGCCAGCAGTCGGAATCAGCCCCAGCATTTT

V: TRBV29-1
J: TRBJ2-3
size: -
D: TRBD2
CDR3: CSVGTSGGSTDTQYF
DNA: TGCAGCGTGGGGACTAGCGGGGGGAGCACAGATACGCAGTATTTT

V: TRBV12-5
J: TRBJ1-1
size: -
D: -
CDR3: CASGLVLSNTEAFF
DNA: TGTGCTAGTGGTTTGGTACTGAGTAACACTGAAGCTTTCTTT

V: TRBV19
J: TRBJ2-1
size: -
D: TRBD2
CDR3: CASKGGSVGNEQFF
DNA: TGTGCCAGTAAGGGCGGGAGTGTCGGTAATGAGCAGTTCTTC

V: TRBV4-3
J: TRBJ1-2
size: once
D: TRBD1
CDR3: CASSQERTGFWGYTF
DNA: TGCGCCAGCAGCCAAGAGAGGACAGGGTTTTGGGGCTACACCTTC

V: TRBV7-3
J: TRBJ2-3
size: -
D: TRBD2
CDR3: CASSQRGPTDTQYF
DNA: TGTGCCAGCAGCCAGCGGGGCCCCACAGATACGCAGTATTTT

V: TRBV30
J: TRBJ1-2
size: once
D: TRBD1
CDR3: CAWSSRQGSTF
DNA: TGTGCCTGGAGTTCCCGACAGGGATCCACCTTC

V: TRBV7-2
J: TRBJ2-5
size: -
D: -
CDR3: CASSLVGGTGETQYF
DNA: TGTGCCAGCAGCTTAGTAGGCGGGACGGGGGAGACCCAGTACTTC

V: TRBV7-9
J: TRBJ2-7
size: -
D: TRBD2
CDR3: CSSSRTGGYEQYF
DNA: TGTTCCAGCAGCCGTACGGGGGGGTACGAGCAGTACTTC

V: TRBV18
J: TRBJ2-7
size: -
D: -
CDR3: CASSLEHPQNEQYF
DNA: TGTGCCAGCTCCCTGGAGCACCCGCAAAACGAGCAGTACTTC

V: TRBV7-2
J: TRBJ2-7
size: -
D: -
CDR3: CASSPGASNHEQYF
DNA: TGTGCCAGCAGCCCCGGAGCATCCAACCACGAGCAGTACTTC

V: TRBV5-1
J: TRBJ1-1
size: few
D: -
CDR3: CASSLEATGNTEAFF
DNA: TGCGCCAGCAGCTTGGAGGCGACAGGGAACACTGAAGCTTTCTTT

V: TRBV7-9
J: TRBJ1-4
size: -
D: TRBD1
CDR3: CASSPGTGSKEKLFF
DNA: TGTGCCAGCAGCCCCGGGACAGGGAGTAAGGAAAAACTGTTTTTT